This entry lists 2 T cell receptor beta chains sequenced from one sample in a study of T cell responses to AZD1222 COVID-19 vaccine. Profiled with immunoSEQ multiplex PCR; TCRdb holds only in-frame clones, not every one. The table lists about 130,000 clones, 89% of them singletons. Sequencing used peripheral blood, obtained 28 days after the second AZD1222 dose. These receptors came from an adult who received the AZD1222 COVID-19 vaccine.

This clone was observed a single time. V usage is TRBV24-1 and J usage is TRBJ1-5; the D gene is possibly TRBD1 (6 bases). CDR1 and CDR2 from the germline V gene are KGHDR and SFDVKD. The CDR3 length is 17 residues. V was clipped by 4 bases and J by 9 bases, with 24 bases between them. The CDR3 nucleotides read TGTGCCACCAGTGACCCACGGGACGACAGGCAGGGCGGGCCCCAGCATTTT. This sequence encodes CATSDPRDDRQGGPQHF.

The chain joins TRBV12-1 to TRBJ2-1. TRBV12-1 is a pseudogene locus. The CDR3 has 11 amino acids. Here the CDR3 DNA reads TGTGCCAGCAGCTTCAGTAGTGAGCAGTTCTTC. Translated: CASSFSSEQFF.